Presented here are 17 T cell receptor beta chains from one specimen sequenced in a study of T cells in Graves' hyperthyroidism and ophthalmopathy. The TCR beta CDR3 regions underwent amplification using RNA transcripts as the source. Initially, a first-round RT-PCR of the TCR CDR3 employed the HTBI primer set. TCRdb reprocessed the multiplex PCR reads with MiXCR, giving one entry per CDR3 protein. The sample carries hundreds of thousands of distinct CDR3 sequences, approximately 14% recorded once. The sample taken for sequencing was blood. These receptors came from a man aged 18 to 35 with Graves' ophthalmopathy.

Only a few counts were recorded for this clonotype. This chain links TRBV9 with TRBJ2-7, with D possibly TRBD1 on 6 matching bases. Germline V gives CDR1 SGDLS, CDR2 YYNGEE. V lost 0 bases, J lost 2 bases, and 9 bases lay in between. There are 14 residues in the CDR3. CDR3 residues: CASSVAQGPYEQYF. Here the CDR3 DNA reads TGTGCCAGCAGCGTAGCCCAGGGGCCCTACGAGCAGTACTTC. The full variable domain, with the rest looked up from reference TRBV9 and TRBJ2-7, is DSGVTQTPKHLITATGQRVTLRCSPRSGDLSVYWYQQSLDQGLQFLIQYYNGEERAKGNILERFSAQQFPDLHSELNLSSLELGDSALYFCASSVAQGPYEQYFGPGTRLTVT.

As for this clonotype: An end of the junction differs from the germline gene, which may be a read error. The chain joins TRBV20-1 to TRBJ2-7; D is uncertain. The CDR3 totals 13 residues. CDR1 is DFQATT and CDR2 is SNEGSKA in the germline V gene (reference sequence). CDR3 DNA sequence: TGCAGTGCTAGAGATTCGGGCCGACACGAGCGGTACTTC. This codes for CSARDSGRHERYF.

The chain uses TRBV5-4 and TRBJ2-7, with a possible D match to TRBD2 (6 bases). Trimming pared 3 bases from V and 3 bases from J, leaving 13 bases between. Germline V gives CDR1 SGHNT, CDR2 YYREEE (reference sequence). The CDR3 is made up of 14 amino acids. The CDR3 DNA reads TGTGCCAGCAGCTCCCGGGGGAGTATCTACGAGCAGTACTTC. It yields the protein CASSSRGSIYEQYF. Based on the CDR3 plus reference TRBV5-4 and TRBJ2-7, the full variable domain is ETGVTQSPTHLIKTRGQQVTLRCSSQSGHNTVSWYQQALGQGPQFIFQYYREEENGRGNFPPRFSGLQFPNYSSELNVNALELDDSALYLCASSSRGSIYEQYFGPGTRLTVT.

V gene TRBV3-1 combines with J gene TRBJ2-5, with D tentatively TRBD2 (6 bases). The CDR3 covers 16 residues. Between the trimmed V and J ends, which lost 1 base and 1 base, there was a span of 13 bases. The germline V gene has CDR1 LGHDT and CDR2 YNNKEL (reference sequence). The CDR3 reads CASSQGGLLGQETQYF. DNA of the CDR3: TGTGCCAGCAGCCAAGGGGGACTCTTAGGCCAAGAGACCCAGTACTTC.

In its sample, this clonotype was seen a few times. DNA of the CDR3: TGTGCCAGTGAGTACACCCGCACAGATACGCAGTATTTT. Translating gives CASEYTRTDTQYF. J is TRBJ2-3 and V is TRBV7-9; D ambiguous. This CDR3 is 13 amino acids long. CDR1 is SEHNR and CDR2 is FQNEAQ in the germline V gene (reference sequence). Between the trimmed V and J ends, which lost 9 bases and 1 base, there was a span of 11 bases. The full variable domain, in which reference TRBV7-9 and TRBJ2-3 provide the parts outside the CDR3, is DTGVSQNPRHKITKRGQNVTFRCDPISEHNRLYWYRQTLGQGPEFLTYFQNEAQLEKSRLLSDRFSAERPKGSFSTLEIQRTEQGDSAMYLCASEYTRTDTQYFGPGTRLTVL.

The chain links TRBV6-1 to TRBJ2-3, with TRBD1 matching over 7 bases. V lost 6 bases to trimming and J lost 6 bases; unmatched junction nucleotides: 18. Germline V lookup: CDR1 MNHNS, CDR2 SASEGT. CDR3 length: 17 residues. The CDR3 bases are TGTGCCAGCAGCCCGACCCCCGGGACAGAAGCTTCCGATACGCAGTATTTT. This codes for CASSPTPGTEASDTQYF.

The chain uses TRBV19 and TRBJ2-7; TRBD2 agrees at 10 bases. Germline CDR1 LNHDA, CDR2 SQIVND (reference sequence). The CDR3 covers 15 residues. V trimming: 5 bases; J trimming: 2 bases; junction bases outside the gene matches: 6. The CDR3 bases are TGTGCCAGTAGTGTCACCGGGACTAGCGCCTACGAGCAGTACTTC. Encoded protein: CASSVTGTSAYEQYF.

The V gene is TRBV6-1, the J gene TRBJ2-3; D unresolved. The ends were cut back, 5 bases at V and 3 bases at J, with 15 bases in the middle. Germline CDR1 MNHNS, CDR2 SASEGT. The CDR3 runs to 15 residues. CDR3 residues: CASSFSMGSTDTQYF. The CDR3 region has the DNA TGTGCCAGCAGTTTCTCAATGGGGTCGACAGATACGCAGTATTTT.

In this sample, this clonotype turned up a few times. The chain links TRBV30 to TRBJ1-2, with D unresolved. Looked up from germline, CDR1 is GTSNPN and CDR2 is SVGIG (reference sequence). This CDR3 has 12 amino acids. V gave up 3 bases and J gave up 2 bases, with 7 bases separating them. The CDR3 sequence: CAWREVNYGYTF. For the CDR3, the DNA is TGTGCCTGGAGGGAGGTAAACTATGGCTACACCTTC.

The J gene is TRBJ1-1, the V gene TRBV14; D is uncertain. This CDR3 spans 15 amino acids. V gave up 1 base and J gave up 6 bases, with 15 bases separating them. CDR1 is SGHDN and CDR2 is FVKESK in the germline V gene. DNA for the CDR3: TGTGCCAGCAGCCAAGGTGCAAGGATATGGGCTGAAGCTTTCTTT. It specifies CASSQGARIWAEAFF.

Only a few counts were recorded for this clonotype. The J gene is TRBJ2-1, the V gene TRBV6-2 or TRBV6-3, with D unclear. Germline CDR1 and CDR2: MNHEY and SVGEGT. V was cut by 6 bases and J by 10 bases, with 19 bases left in between. The CDR3 has 14 residues. CDR3 sequence: CASSIGGSMGEQFF. In nucleotides, the CDR3 is TGTGCCAGCAGCATAGGCGGATCGATGGGGGAGCAGTTCTTC.

The sample holds a few counts of this clonotype. The chain recombines TRBV7-2 with TRBJ2-2, with a possible D match to TRBD1 (6 bases). Trimming removed 1 base at V and 6 bases at J, with 15 bases between. CDR1 is SGHTA, CDR2 FQGNSA, per germline. This CDR3 comprises 16 residues. The CDR3 spells CASSLVGQGRAGELFF. The CDR3 nucleotides read TGTGCCAGCAGCTTAGTGGGTCAGGGGCGGGCCGGGGAGCTGTTTTTT.

This chain links TRBV12-3 or TRBV12-4 with TRBJ2-5; perhaps TRBD2 as D (6 bases). There are 15 residues in the CDR3. V lost 7 bases and J lost 4, with 19 bases in between. The CDR3 coding sequence is TGTGCCAGCACCCAAGTTGGGGGGTCGGCAGAGACCCAGTACTTC. This encodes CASTQVGGSAETQYF.

The chain employs TRBV7-6 and TRBJ2-5; a weak D match, TRBD2 (6 bases). This CDR3 region has 14 residues. V lost 3 bases, J lost 1 base, and 9 bases lay in between. Germline V gene data show CDR1 as SGHVS and CDR2 as FNYEAQ. CDR3 in amino acids: CASSLEGPQETQYF. Here the CDR3 DNA reads TGTGCCAGCAGCTTGGAGGGGCCCCAAGAGACCCAGTACTTC.

The rearrangement links TRBV12-3 or TRBV12-4 to TRBJ2-5; D is unclear. The ends were cut back, 2 bases at V and 5 bases at J, with 9 bases in the middle. The CDR3 loop spans 13 amino acids. CDR3 residues: CASSLMSLETQYF. In DNA, the CDR3 is TGTGCCAGCAGTTTAATGAGCCTGGAGACCCAGTACTTC.

The gene calls are TRBV6-1 and TRBJ2-7; 7 bases match TRBD1. Germline values: CDR1 MNHNS, CDR2 SASEGT. This CDR3 comprises 13 residues. The V and J ends lost 9 bases and 6 bases, in that order; junction bases with no gene match: 11. CDR3 nucleotides: TGTGCCAGTAGCCCCACAGGGGTGGGCGAGCAGTACTTC. It yields the protein CASSPTGVGEQYF.

In this sample, this clonotype turned up many times. The chain carries TRBV11-2 and TRBJ2-2; 9 positions match TRBD2. Germline trimming cut 2 bases from V and 0 bases from J; bases unmatched to any gene: 4. This CDR3 region has 17 residues. Germline V lookup: CDR1 SGHAT, CDR2 FQNNGV. DNA of the CDR3: TGTGCCAGCAGCTTAATGGCGGGGGGGGCGAACACCGGGGAGCTGTTTTTT. This sequence encodes CASSLMAGGANTGELFF.